This T cell receptor (beta chain) emerged from a study of lymphopenia after photon versus proton radiotherapy. This table comes from immunoSEQ multiplex PCR, and its TCRdb copy is limited to in-frame clones, with some not included. The sample contains roughly 61,000 clones, approximately 90% of which appear only once. This receptor was identified in a man of 80 years or more with esophageal cancer. The input for sequencing was peripheral blood, taken from a patient treated with proton-based radiotherapy.

CDR3 nucleotides: TGCAGCGTTGCAAAAAGACAGGGCGGTGAGCAGTTCTTC. Its translation: CSVAKRQGGEQFF. The J gene is TRBJ2-1, the V gene TRBV29-1; 7 nucleotides agree with TRBD1. The CDR3 loop spans 13 amino acids. V gave up 4 bases and J gave up 9 bases; unmatched junction bases: 9. Germline CDR1 reads SQVTM; CDR2 reads ANQGSEA.